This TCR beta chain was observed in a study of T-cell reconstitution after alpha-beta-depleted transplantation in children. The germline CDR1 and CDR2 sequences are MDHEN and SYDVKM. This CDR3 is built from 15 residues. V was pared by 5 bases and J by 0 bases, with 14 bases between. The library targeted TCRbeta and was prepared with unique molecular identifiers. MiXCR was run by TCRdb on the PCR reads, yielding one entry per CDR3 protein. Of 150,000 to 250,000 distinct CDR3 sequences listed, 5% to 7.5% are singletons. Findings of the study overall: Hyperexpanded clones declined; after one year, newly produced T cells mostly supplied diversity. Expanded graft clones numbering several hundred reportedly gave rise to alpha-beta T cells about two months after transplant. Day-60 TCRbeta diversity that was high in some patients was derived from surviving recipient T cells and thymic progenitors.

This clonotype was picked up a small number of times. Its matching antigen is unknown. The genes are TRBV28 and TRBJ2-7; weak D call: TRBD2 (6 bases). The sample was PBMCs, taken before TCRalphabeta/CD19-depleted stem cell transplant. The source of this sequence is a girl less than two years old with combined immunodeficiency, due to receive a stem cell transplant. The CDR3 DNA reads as TGTGCCAGCAGTCCCGGGGAGGACACCTCCTACGAGCAGTACTTC. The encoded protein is CASSPGEDTSYEQYF.